Included here is one T cell receptor beta chain sequence, with context. The antigen is not known. Both 60 Vbeta primers and 13 Jbeta primers went into the PCR. TCRdb's table, derived via immunoSEQ multiplex PCR, lists solely in-frame clones and lacks some. The data contain 130,000 to 150,000 clones, about 80% of them singletons. This CDR3 region has 14 residues. Germline lookup yields CDR1 SGHAT and CDR2 FQNNGV. V gave up 6 bases and J gave up 2 bases; unmatched junction bases: 7. This entry comes from a study of cytomegalovirus exposure and HLA in healthy donors. Study findings and constraints: Sequence variants that were highly shared formed a cluster that was likely a sequencing artifact. The authors listed 150 to 200 TCR beta chains as cytomegalovirus-associated.

The chain recombines TRBV11-2 with TRBJ2-7, with 7 nucleotides matching TRBD1. The sample was PBMCs. This receptor was taken from a man aged 35 to 55 in good health and CMV-seropositive. CDR3 coding DNA: TGTGCCAGCAGTTTAACGGGACAGCCCTACGAGCAGTACTTC. Its protein product is CASSLTGQPYEQYF.